This T cell receptor (beta chain) was found in a study of blood T cells in healthy people across ages. A J-beta primer mix and a sample-barcoded 5' primer were used in a second PCR of roughly 7 to 12 cycles. TCRdb re-derived calls from the 5' RACE reads in MiXCR, one entry per CDR3 protein. The sample has hundreds of thousands of distinct CDR3 sequences; approximately 25% are singletons. CDR3 length: 19 residues. Trimming removed 1 base from V and 5 bases from J; junction bases left unmatched: 17. CDR1 and CDR2 from the germline V gene are SGHAT and FQNNGV. The sample was also reused in another study, on T cells of mothers and their children.

The chain couples TRBV11-2 to TRBJ2-5, with 9 nucleotides matching TRBD1. This receptor was identified in a boy aged 5-17 years in good health. The specimen was blood. The CDR3 is CASSLGKPGQGASMETQYF. CDR3 nucleotides: TGTGCCAGCAGCTTAGGAAAACCGGGACAGGGTGCCTCGATGGAGACCCAGTACTTC.